This record looks at one T cell receptor beta chain sequence and its context. Germline lookup yields CDR1 LNHDA and CDR2 SQIVND (reference sequence). Trimming left V 3 bases short and J 2 bases short, with 10 bases between. This CDR3 is built from 14 residues. This sample was included in a study of OX40 agonist ivuxolimab in advanced cancers. Produced via immunoSEQ multiplex PCR; TCRdb's table is partial and in-frame only. The sample shows tens of thousands of clones, approximately 85% of them seen only once. This specimen consisted of CD4+ or CD8+ T cells sorted from blood, obtained in a trial of the OX40 agonist ivuxolimab. The chain couples TRBV19 to TRBJ1-1; D unresolved. The sequence derives from an adult with an advanced solid tumor such as melanoma, head and neck, liver or kidney cancer. In nucleotides, the CDR3 is TGTGCCAGTAGTATTAAACAGATTAACACTGAAGCTTTCTTT. It is translated as CASSIKQINTEAFF.